This T cell receptor (beta chain) originates from a study of shared clonotypes between healthy human individuals. Per sorted-subset replicate PCR, input was roughly 200 ng DNA, representing around 30,000 T cell genomes. TCRdb's table, derived via immunoSEQ multiplex PCR, lists solely in-frame clones and lacks some. This table holds about 640,000 clones, approximately 79% found once. Germline CDR1 reads SGHDT; CDR2 reads YYEEEE. Trimming took off 0 bases at V and 4 bases at J, with 12 bases between the two ends. The CDR3 is 15 amino acids. The chain is built from TRBV5-6 and TRBJ2-3; no definite D call. The material sequenced was memory CD4+ T cells sorted from blood. The subset was: CD45RA-negative fraction. The source of this sequence is a woman younger than 45 in good health. The CDR3 reads CASSLGSATSDTQYF. DNA of the CDR3: TGTGCCAGCAGCTTGGGTTCGGCGACCTCAGATACGCAGTATTTT.